This T cell receptor (beta chain) was obtained from a study of preoperative IRX-2 immunotherapy in early breast cancer (dated by TCRdb to between 2018 and 2020). Comment on this clone: This receptor's antigen is unknown. No per-base quality is available; no much larger clone lies one base away.

Receptors were amplified or captured by the immunoSEQ multiplex PCR assay. TCRdb mirrors the immuneACCESS table, restricted to in-frame sequences. Some clones are absent from its copies; in checked studies, under half trace to an unresolved V gene, and the reason for the others is unknown. The sample has 40,000 or so clones on record, about 95% of them singletons. 1.6% of the sample lies in the top ten. The treatment or condition label, read with the paper, signifies: preoperative locoregional IRX-2 cytokine immunotherapy. The samples were obtained from a phase Ib study that tested preoperative, locoregional IRX-2 cytokine immunotherapy meant to prime immune responses. The donors were early-stage breast cancer patients who were given IRX-2 prior to surgery. Looking up the germline V gene yields CDR1 KGHSH and CDR2 LQKENI. V ends up 4 bases short and J 3 bases short, with an unmatched junction base count of 4. Including the terminal cysteine and phenylalanine, the CDR3 comprises 14 residues. Only CDR3 DNA remains: 42 bases, in frame from the first base.

The chain is made from TRBV18 and TRBJ1-2, and 8 junctional nucleotides match TRBD1. This TCR was recovered from a human donor with breast cancer. The sequenced sample was tumor tissue, obtained after IRX-2 immunotherapy. The DNA sequence is as follows: TGTGCCAGCTCACAGGACAGGGAGGACTATGGCTACACCTTC. Its protein is CASSQDREDYGYTF.